These 3 T cell receptor beta chains came from one sample sequenced in a study of CD8+CD57+ T cells in acquired aplastic anemia. Patients chosen for sequencing had shown CD8+CD57+ cell expansion by flow cytometry. For CDR3 and TCR beta VDJ profiling, genomic DNA was the template used. Via MiXCR, TCRdb re-called the reads, giving one row per CDR3 protein. The data hold around 160,000 distinct CDR3 sequences, with 40% to 50% observed a single time. Material for sequencing was sorted CD4+, CD8+, or CD8+CD57+ T cells (not recorded which) from PBMCs. These receptors all come from a human donor with aplastic anemia.

This clonotype was counted at least ten times. This rearrangement joins TRBV7-2 to TRBJ2-7, with 10 nucleotides matching TRBD2. The germline gives CDR1 SGHTA, CDR2 FQGNSA. The CDR3 spans 16 residues. V was pared by 5 bases and J by 5 bases, with 12 bases of the junction left unmatched. The CDR3 nucleotides are TGTGCCAGCAGCCGGGCCCTAGCGGGAGTTAGGCACGAGCAGTACTTC. Its protein product is CASSRALAGVRHEQYF. Complete variable domain (other parts from reference TRBV7-2 and TRBJ2-7): GAGVSQSPSNKVTEKGKDVELRCDPISGHTALYWYRQSLGQGLEFLIYFQGNSAPDKSGLPSDRFSAERTGGSVSTLTIQRTQQEDSAVYLCASSRALAGVRHEQYFGPGTRLTVT.

This clonotype was counted between two and nine times. It may be a read error: a sequence one base away is much more abundant. The chain employs TRBV9 and TRBJ2-1; D not resolved. V gave up 4 bases and J gave up 0 bases, with 11 bases separating them. The length of the CDR3 is 15 residues. CDR1 SGDLS and CDR2 YYNGEE come from the germline V gene. CDR3 residues: CASSIAGNSYNEQFF. The DNA of the CDR3 is TGTGCCAGCAGCATCGCAGGAAACTCCTACAATGAGCAGTTCTTC. The complete variable domain, with remaining parts taken from reference TRBV9 and TRBJ2-1, reads DSGVTQTPKHLITATGQRVTLRCSPRSGDLSVYWYQQSLDQGLQFLIQYYNGEERAKGNILERFSAQQFPDLHSELNLSSLELGDSALYFCASSIAGNSYNEQFFGPGTRLTVL.

This clonotype was recorded at least ten times. V gene TRBV3-1 combines with J gene TRBJ2-7; D is perhaps TRBD2 (6 bases). The germline gives CDR1 LGHDT, CDR2 YNNKEL (reference sequence). The CDR3 totals 15 residues. V lost 4 bases to trimming and J lost 9 bases, with 22 bases between them. The DNA for the CDR3 is TGTGCCAGCAGCCCTAGGGCCGTGACTAGGACTGGGCAGTACTTC. It encodes CASSPRAVTRTGQYF.